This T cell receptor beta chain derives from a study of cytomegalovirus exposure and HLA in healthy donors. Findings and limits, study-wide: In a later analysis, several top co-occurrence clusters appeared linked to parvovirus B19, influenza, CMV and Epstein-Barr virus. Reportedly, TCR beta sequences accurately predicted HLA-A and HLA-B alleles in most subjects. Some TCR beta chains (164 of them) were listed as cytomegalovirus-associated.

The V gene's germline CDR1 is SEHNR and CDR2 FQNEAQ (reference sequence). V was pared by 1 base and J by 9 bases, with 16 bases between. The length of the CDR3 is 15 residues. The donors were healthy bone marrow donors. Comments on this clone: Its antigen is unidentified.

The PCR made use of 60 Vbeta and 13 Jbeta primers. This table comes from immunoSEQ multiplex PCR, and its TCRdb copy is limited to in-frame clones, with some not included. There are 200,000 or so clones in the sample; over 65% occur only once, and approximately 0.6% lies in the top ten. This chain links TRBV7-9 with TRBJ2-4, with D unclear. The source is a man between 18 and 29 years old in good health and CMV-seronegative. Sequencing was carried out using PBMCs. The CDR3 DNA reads TGTGCCAGCAGCTTAGGGGCGTACGATCCCGGCATTCAGTACTTC. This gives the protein CASSLGAYDPGIQYF.